The 31 T cell receptor beta chains reported below all come from one sample, sequenced in a study of cytomegalovirus exposure and HLA in healthy donors. The primer mix had 60 Vbeta and 13 Jbeta primers. Some clones are missing from TCRdb's copy, which holds only in-frame ones; the method was immunoSEQ multiplex PCR. The table records 75,000 to 100,000 clones, roughly four fifths of them present only once. Sample: PBMCs. The receptors derive from a man in his forties in good health and CMV-seronegative.

This clone has a count of ten or more. Other DNA sequences in this sample translate to the same CDR3. This chain links TRBV28 with TRBJ2-7; D is unclear. CDR1 and CDR2 (germline): MDHEN, SYDVKM. Trimming took off 1 base at V and 3 bases at J, with 4 bases between the two ends. The CDR3 is made up of 12 amino acids. CDR3 sequence: CASSLSGYEQYF. CDR3 sequence (DNA): TGTGCCAGCAGTTTATCCGGCTACGAGCAGTACTTC.

The rearrangement joins TRBV7-8 to TRBJ2-3; the match to TRBD2 covers 13 bases. CDR1 SGHVS and CDR2 FQNEAQ come from the germline V gene. This CDR3 is 16 amino acids long. Trimming at V came to 4 bases and at J to 5 bases, leaving 6 bases not matched to a gene. CDR3 amino acids: CASSSRTSGGKDTQYF. In DNA, the CDR3 is TGTGCCAGCAGCTCGCGGACTAGCGGGGGTAAAGATACGCAGTATTTT.

The V gene is TRBV9, the J gene TRBJ2-3, with a weak D call TRBD2 (7 bases). The length of the CDR3 is 15 residues. V was cut by 6 bases and J by 1 base, with 15 bases left in between. Germline values: CDR1 SGDLS, CDR2 YYNGEE. The CDR3 DNA follows: TGTGCCAGCAACATAGGGGGGGTTGGCACAGATACGCAGTATTTT. Encoded protein: CASNIGGVGTDTQYF.

This chain connects TRBV6-9 to TRBJ2-2; 10 positions match TRBD2. Germline CDR1 MNHGY, CDR2 SVAAGI. Unmatched junction bases numbered 6, after V lost 6 bases and J lost 2 bases. This CDR3 region has 16 residues. The DNA for the CDR3 is TGTGCCAGCAGGCTAGGACTAGCGGTTAACACCGGGGAGCTGTTTTTT. Translation gives CASRLGLAVNTGELFF.

V gene TRBV5-1 combines with J gene TRBJ2-1; TRBD2 aligns across 11 bases. The CDR3 sequence is 16 residues long. Germline CDR1 SGHRS, CDR2 YFSETQ. V lost 3 bases to trimming and J lost 2 bases; unmatched junction nucleotides: 4. CDR3 in amino acids: CASSSRLAGTYNEQFF. The CDR3, as DNA: TGCGCCAGCAGCTCTAGACTAGCGGGAACCTACAATGAGCAGTTCTTC.

The rearrangement joins TRBV7-9 to TRBJ2-1; D is possibly TRBD2 (6 bases). This CDR3 is built from 14 residues. The V end lost 7 bases, the J end lost 0 bases, and 10 bases lay between the germline ends. CDR1 is SEHNR and CDR2 is FQNEAQ in the germline V gene (reference sequence). CDR3 sequence reads: CASNGGTSYNEQFF. In DNA form, the CDR3 reads TGTGCCAGCAACGGGGGTACCTCCTACAATGAGCAGTTCTTC.

This chain joins TRBV12-5 and TRBJ2-5; 9 bases agree with TRBD2. The CDR3 contains 13 residues. Losses at the gene ends were 10 bases for V and 3 bases for J; bases not matched to a gene: 6. The germline V gene has CDR1 LGHNT and CDR2 FRNRAP. In nucleotides, the CDR3 is TGTGCTAACCGACTAGCGGAAAAAGAGACCCAGTACTTC. Translation gives CANRLAEKETQYF.

This clone appeared once. The chain recombines TRBV7-8 with TRBJ2-7; D call uncertain. Trimming stripped 1 base from V and 0 bases from J, with 13 bases between. In germline, CDR1 is SGHVS, CDR2 FQNEAQ. The CDR3 length is 16 residues. CDR3 residues: CASSLVRSYPSYEQYF. CDR3 nucleotide sequence: TGTGCCAGCAGCTTAGTGCGGTCGTATCCCTCCTACGAGCAGTACTTC.

With respect to this clone: One end of the junction does not line up with germline, which may come from a read error. V gene TRBV4-3 combines with J gene TRBJ1-2; D remains unclear. In germline, CDR1 is LGHNA, CDR2 YSLEER. CDR3 length: 11 residues. CDR3: CASSHRYGCTF. The CDR3 nucleotides read TGCGCCAGCAGCCATCGTTATGGCTGCACCTTC.

This clone was picked up a small number of times. The CDR3: CAISELDSEEAFF. CDR3 coding DNA: TGTGCCATCAGTGAGCTGGACTCCGAAGAAGCTTTCTTT. The chain combines TRBV10-3 with TRBJ1-1; no clear D. Germline V CDR1 and CDR2: ENHRY, SYGVKD. V lost 2 bases, J lost 8 bases, and 12 bases lay in between. This CDR3 contains 13 residues.

The V call is TRBV7-2, the J call TRBJ2-2; tentative D call: TRBD1 (5 bases). The CDR3 contains 13 residues. Between the trimmed V and J ends, which lost 3 bases and 7 bases, there was a span of 9 bases. The germline V gene encodes CDR1 SGHTA and CDR2 FQGNSA. CDR3 sequence reads: CASSFAGIGELFF. The CDR3 nucleotides read TGTGCCAGCAGCTTTGCAGGGATCGGGGAGCTGTTTTTT.

The CDR3 is CASSQGQPSYEQYF. For the CDR3, the DNA is TGTGCCAGCTCACAAGGACAGCCTAGTTACGAGCAGTACTTC. The chain combines TRBV18 with TRBJ2-7, with a possible D match to TRBD1 (6 bases). V was clipped by 4 bases and J by 4 bases, with 14 bases between them. The CDR3 covers 14 residues. From germline, CDR1 is KGHSH and CDR2 LQKENI. Variable domain in full (rest from reference TRBV18 and TRBJ2-7): NAGVMQNPRHLVRRRGQEARLRCSPMKGHSHVYWYRQLPEEGLKFMVYLQKENIIDESGMPKERFSAEFPKEGPSILRIQQVVRGDSAAYFCASSQGQPSYEQYFGPGTRLTVT.

Worth noting for this clone: The junction does not match germline at one end; this may be a read error. The rearrangement uses TRBV5-1 and TRBJ1-4; 8 bases fit TRBD1. CDR1 and CDR2 from the germline V gene are SGHRS and YFSETQ. The CDR3 extends over 15 amino acids. The CDR3 reads CASRLEGTGGRKLFF. CDR3 sequence (DNA): TGCGCCAGCAGATTGGAAGGGACAGGAGGTAGAAAACTGTTTTTT.

V usage is TRBV4-2 and J usage is TRBJ2-5; 7 bases line up with TRBD1. With 0 bases clipped from V and 5 bases from J, the junction kept 9 bases outside the gene matches. This CDR3 spans 16 amino acids. Looked up from germline, CDR1 is LGHNA and CDR2 is YNFKEQ. This CDR3 is CASSQDPKGATETQYF. For the CDR3, the DNA is TGTGCCAGCAGCCAAGATCCTAAGGGGGCGACGGAGACCCAGTACTTC.

The chain links TRBV6-8 to TRBJ2-1, with 8 bases lining up with TRBD2. Unmatched junction bases numbered 9, after V lost 8 bases and J lost 0 bases. CDR1 is MNHGY, CDR2 SAAAGT, per germline. The CDR3 extends over 16 amino acids. CDR3 sequence: CASGCERGFSYNEQFF. CDR3 sequence (DNA): TGTGCCAGCGGATGTGAGCGGGGGTTCTCCTACAATGAGCAGTTCTTC.

The rearrangement links TRBV7-2 to TRBJ2-3, with TRBD1 matching over 8 bases. The J segment lost 7 bases and the V segment lost 7 bases, leaving 10 bases of the junction unmatched. The germline gives CDR1 SGHTA, CDR2 FQGNSA. The CDR3 covers 14 residues. CDR3 amino acids: CASTPGTGFYTQYF. The CDR3, as DNA: TGTGCCAGCACCCCCGGGACAGGATTTTATACGCAGTATTTT.

The CDR3 here is CASSPVLRTEAFF. CDR3 in DNA: TGTGCCAGCAGCCCGGTCCTACGCACTGAAGCTTTCTTT. The genes are TRBV7-2 and TRBJ1-1; D gene uncertain. The CDR3 has 13 amino acids. Germline CDR1 SGHTA, CDR2 FQGNSA. V was pared by 5 bases and J by 4 bases, with 11 bases between.

The chain couples TRBV28 to TRBJ2-2; 7 bases match TRBD1. The germline gives CDR1 MDHEN, CDR2 SYDVKM. The junction had 12 bases not matched to a gene; V was cut back by 1 base and J by 1 base. This CDR3 comprises 19 residues. CDR3 coding DNA: TGTGCCAGCAGTTTATTCGGGACAGTGGGCTACGGGAACACCGGGGAGCTGTTTTTT. Protein sequence: CASSLFGTVGYGNTGELFF.

This clone was counted only a few times. The chain couples TRBV6-6 to TRBJ1-3, with TRBD1 matching 9 bases. The V segment lost 5 bases and the J segment 6 bases; nucleotides outside the gene matches: 8. CDR1 and CDR2 from the germline V gene are MNHNY and SVGAGI (reference sequence). The length of the CDR3 is 15 residues. In DNA form, the CDR3 reads TGTGCCAGCAGTGAGGGACAGGGATGGGAAAACACCATATATTTT. Translating gives CASSEGQGWENTIYF.

V usage is TRBV10-1 and J usage is TRBJ1-5; D perhaps matches TRBD1 (5 bases). There are 19 residues in the CDR3. Per germline, CDR1 WNHNN and CDR2 SYGVQD (reference sequence). Trimming removed 7 bases from V and 3 bases from J, with 28 bases in between. In nucleotides, the CDR3 is TGCGCCAGCACTAAAGCTTTTAGGGCAGGGAGGGATCTCAATCAGCCCCAGCATTTT. Protein product: CASTKAFRAGRDLNQPQHF.

V and J are TRBV4-2 and TRBJ2-7; D might be TRBD2 (5 bases). The V gene lost 1 base and the J gene lost 3 bases, with 7 bases spanning the gap. This CDR3 spans 13 amino acids. In germline, CDR1 is LGHNA, CDR2 YNFKEQ. The CDR3 loop reads CASSQAGFYEQYF. In DNA, the CDR3 is TGTGCCAGCAGCCAAGCGGGGTTCTACGAGCAGTACTTC.

This chain connects TRBV4-1 to TRBJ2-5; 9 nucleotides match TRBD1. Unmatched junction bases numbered 7, after V lost 3 bases and J lost 2 bases. The CDR3 length is 16 residues. Germline CDR1 MGHRA, CDR2 YSYEKL. DNA for the CDR3: TGCGCCAGCAGCCAGCTACCGGGACAGGGTCAAGAGACCCAGTACTTC. This sequence encodes CASSQLPGQGQETQYF.

This clone occurred once. The chain combines TRBV6-6 with TRBJ2-1; D is undetermined. CDR1 is MNHNY and CDR2 is SVGAGI in the germline V gene (reference sequence). This CDR3 is built from 11 residues. V lost 0 bases and J 10 bases, leaving 4 bases between the germline ends. Written as DNA, the CDR3 is TGTGCCAGCAGTTACTCCACAGAGCAGTTCTTC. It specifies CASSYSTEQFF.

The genes are TRBV6-1 and TRBJ2-7, with TRBD1 matching 12 bases. J lost 4 bases, V lost 2 bases, and 3 bases had no gene match. This CDR3 comprises 15 residues. Per the germline V gene, CDR1 is MNHNS and CDR2 is SASEGT. CDR3 in amino acids: CASSEMGQGAYEQYF. CDR3 DNA: TGTGCCAGCAGTGAAATGGGACAGGGGGCTTACGAGCAGTACTTC.

This clone was picked up one time. The genes are TRBV6-1 and TRBJ2-7; the D gene is possibly TRBD1 (6 bases). The CDR3 spans 14 residues. Trimming shortened V by 3 bases and J by 0 bases, and 9 bases separated the two germline ends. Germline CDR1 reads MNHNS; CDR2 reads SASEGT. This CDR3 is CASSDRDNSYEQYF. CDR3 nucleotides: TGTGCCAGCAGTGACCGGGACAACTCCTACGAGCAGTACTTC.

The chain recombines TRBV6-5 with TRBJ2-1; 9 bases fit TRBD2. Germline CDR1 reads MNHEY; CDR2 reads SVGAGI. V lost 7 bases, J lost 9 bases, and 10 bases stayed unmatched. The CDR3 sequence is 14 residues long. This CDR3 is CASIRGGGAPEQFF. CDR3 coding DNA: TGTGCCAGCATTCGAGGCGGGGGGGCCCCTGAGCAGTTCTTC.

The gene calls are TRBV2 and TRBJ1-1; D unclear. The CDR3 loop spans 15 amino acids. V was clipped by 4 bases and J by 3 bases, with 15 bases between them. Germline V gene sequence: CDR1 SNHLY, CDR2 FYNNEI. The CDR3 DNA reads as TGTGCCAGCAGTGGCCGTGTCAGGTCGGACACTGAAGCTTTCTTT. Protein sequence: CASSGRVRSDTEAFF.

This clone was picked up a small number of times. CDR3 sequence: CASISGASYGYTF. The CDR3 nucleotides are TGTGCCAGCATCTCTGGGGCGAGCTATGGCTACACCTTC. The J gene is TRBJ1-2, the V gene TRBV2, with D perhaps TRBD1 (5 bases). V lost 7 bases to trimming and J lost 4 bases, with 13 bases between them. The CDR3 has 13 amino acids. Germline CDR1 is SNHLY and CDR2 is FYNNEI.

The CDR3 nucleotides read TGCGCCAGCAGCTCTACAGGGGATAGCAATCAGCCCCAGCATTTT. Encoded protein: CASSSTGDSNQPQHF. The chain combines TRBV5-1 with TRBJ1-5; 7 bases are shared with TRBD1. CDR1 SGHRS and CDR2 YFSETQ come from the germline V gene. After removal of 3 bases from V and 0 bases from J, the junction contained 3 bases not matched to a gene. CDR3 size: 15 residues.

J is TRBJ2-5 and V is TRBV7-2; tentative D call: TRBD2 (7 bases). Germline CDR1 reads SGHTA; CDR2 reads FQGNSA. V was cut by 5 bases and J by 4 bases, with 11 bases left in between. The CDR3 is made up of 13 amino acids. CDR3 residues: CASSEGGPETQYF. The CDR3 region has the DNA TGTGCCAGCAGCGAGGGGGGGCCAGAGACCCAGTACTTC. Full variable domain (missing parts from reference TRBV7-2 and TRBJ2-5): GAGVSQSPSNKVTEKGKDVELRCDPISGHTALYWYRQSLGQGLEFLIYFQGNSAPDKSGLPSDRFSAERTGGSVSTLTIQRTQQEDSAVYLCASSEGGPETQYFGPGTRLLVL.

The chain links TRBV4-1 to TRBJ1-2; unclear D gene. The CDR3 is made up of 13 amino acids. Trimming removed 6 bases at V and 12 bases at J, with 20 bases between. Germline CDR1 is MGHRA and CDR2 is YSYEKL. The CDR3 spells CASRLDVFSIDTF. CDR3 in DNA: TGCGCCAGCAGGCTAGACGTGTTTTCGATCGACACCTTC.